The source of this T cell receptor (beta chain) is a study of metastatic and nonmetastatic thyroid tumors. TCRdb re-called clones from the PCR reads using MiXCR. This table has 42,000 or so clones, approximately 17% appearing once. Patients underwent thyroid surgery, and none had received any treatment before it. This clone was recorded at least ten times. Losses at the gene ends were 0 bases for V and 6 bases for J; bases not matched to a gene: 4. The CDR3 consists of 14 residues. Germline V gene lookup returns CDR1 MNHNY and CDR2 SVGAGI (reference sequence). What was sequenced was tumor tissue. V gene TRBV6-6 combines with J gene TRBJ1-2, with 7 bases aligning to TRBD1. The clonotype was recovered from a female donor with papillary thyroid cancer or a benign thyroid nodule (not recorded which). Some clones in this sample may be carry-over from other donors' samples. CDR3 in amino acids: CASSYSQGGDGYTF. CDR3 sequence (DNA): TGTGCCAGCAGTTACTCCCAGGGGGGAGATGGCTACACCTTC.